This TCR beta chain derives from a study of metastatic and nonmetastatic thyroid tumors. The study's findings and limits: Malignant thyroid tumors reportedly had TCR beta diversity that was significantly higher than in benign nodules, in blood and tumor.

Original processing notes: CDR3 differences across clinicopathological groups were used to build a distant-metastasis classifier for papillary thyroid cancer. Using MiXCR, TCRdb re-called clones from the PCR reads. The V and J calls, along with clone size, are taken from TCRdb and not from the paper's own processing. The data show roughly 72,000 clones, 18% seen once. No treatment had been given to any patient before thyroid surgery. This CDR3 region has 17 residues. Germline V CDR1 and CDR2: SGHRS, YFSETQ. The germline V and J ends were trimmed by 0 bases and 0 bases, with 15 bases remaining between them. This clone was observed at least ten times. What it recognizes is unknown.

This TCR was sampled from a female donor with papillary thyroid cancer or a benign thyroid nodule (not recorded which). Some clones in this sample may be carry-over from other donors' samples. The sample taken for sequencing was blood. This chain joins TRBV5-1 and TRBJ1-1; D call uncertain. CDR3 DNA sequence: TGCGCCAGCAGCTTGGGTCAGGTGAGGATTTTGAACACTGAAGCTTTCTTT. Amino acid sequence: CASSLGQVRILNTEAFF.